The 30 T cell receptor beta chains given below trace back to one sample, sequenced in a study of T cells in Graves' hyperthyroidism and ophthalmopathy. RNA transcripts gave rise to amplified TCR beta CDR3 regions. The TCR CDR3 was amplified in a first-round RT-PCR using the HTBI primer set. From the multiplex PCR reads, TCRdb called clonotypes with MiXCR, one entry per CDR3 protein. The data contain about 340,000 distinct CDR3 sequences, around 20% of them seen just once; the ten biggest clones take up roughly 52%. The sequencing input was blood. The receptor source for this set is a woman between 50 and 59 years old with Graves' hyperthyroidism.

This clonotype appeared a single time. A much larger clone differs by one base, so this may be a read error. This sequence joins TRBV6-1 and TRBJ1-2; D remains ambiguous. V gave up 8 bases and J gave up 0 bases, with 10 bases separating them. This CDR3 is built from 13 residues. Looked up from germline, CDR1 is MNHNS and CDR2 is SASEGT. CDR3 DNA: TGTGCCAGCGGGCAGACCGCTAACTATGGCTACACCTTC. Amino acids: CASGQTANYGYTF.

This clonotype was detected only a few times. V is TRBV5-1 and J is TRBJ1-2; TRBD1 aligns across 7 bases. The CDR3 covers 17 residues. V was clipped by 0 bases and J by 3 bases; unmatched bases: 11. The germline V gene has CDR1 SGHRS and CDR2 YFSETQ. The CDR3 nucleotides are TGCGCCAGCAGCTTGGGCTCTACGGCAGGGGGGGACTATGGCTACACCTTC. It translates to CASSLGSTAGGDYGYTF. Full variable domain (rest looked up from reference TRBV5-1 and TRBJ1-2): KAGVTQTPRYLIKTRGQQVTLSCSPISGHRSVSWYQQTPGQGLQFLFEYFSETQRNKGNFPGRFSGRQFSNSRSEMNVSTLELGDSALYLCASSLGSTAGGDYGYTFGSGTRLTVV.

The V call is TRBV7-9, the J call TRBJ2-7; 9 nucleotides match TRBD2. CDR1 is SEHNR and CDR2 is FQNEAQ in the germline V gene (reference sequence). This CDR3 is built from 16 residues. J was trimmed by 3 bases and V by 4 bases; bases with no gene match: 10. The CDR3 region has the DNA TGTGCCAGCAGCTCCTTCGGGGTGACTAGCGGCTACGAGCAGTACTTC. As protein: CASSSFGVTSGYEQYF. The variable domain in full, with the rest retrieved from reference TRBV7-9 and TRBJ2-7, is DTGVSQNPRHKITKRGQNVTFRCDPISEHNRLYWYRQTLGQGPEFLTYFQNEAQLEKSRLLSDRFSAERPKGSFSTLEIQRTEQGDSAMYLCASSSFGVTSGYEQYFGPGTRLTVT.

In this sample, this clonotype turned up many times. The chain joins TRBV5-1 to TRBJ2-2, with D perhaps TRBD1 or TRBD2 (5 bases each). From germline, CDR1 is SGHRS and CDR2 YFSETQ. The V end lost 1 base, the J end lost 0 bases, and 7 bases lay between the germline ends. The CDR3 consists of 15 residues. CDR3 loop: CASSLRGPNTGELFF. CDR3 DNA: TGCGCCAGCAGCTTGAGGGGACCGAACACCGGGGAGCTGTTTTTT.

This clonotype turned up a few times. A much more abundant neighbour one base away suggests this may be a read error. The rearrangement joins TRBV11-2 to TRBJ2-3; 8 nucleotides line up with TRBD2. CDR3 size: 15 residues. The germline V gene encodes CDR1 SGHAT and CDR2 FQNNGV. After removal of 5 bases from V and 5 bases from J, the junction contained 9 bases not matched to a gene. CDR3 loop: CASSPRGGGGDTQYF. The DNA of the CDR3 is TGTGCCAGCAGCCCCCGGGGGGGGGGGGGAGATACGCAGTATTTT. The variable domain in full, completed from reference TRBV11-2 and TRBJ2-3, reads EAGVAQSPRYKIIEKRQSVAFWCNPISGHATLYWYQQILGQGPKLLIQFQNNGVVDDSQLPKDRFSAERLKGVDSTLKIQPAKLEDSAVYLCASSPRGGGGDTQYFGPGTRLTVL.

This clonotype was picked up a small number of times. The gene calls are TRBV20-1 and TRBJ2-7; TRBD1 is a possible D gene (6 bases). V was shortened by 0 bases and J by 3 bases, with 15 bases between the two germline ends. The CDR3 has 15 residues. Germline loops: CDR1 DFQATT, CDR2 SNEGSKA (reference sequence). CDR3 sequence: CSARDPTGHLYEQYF. Written as DNA, the CDR3 is TGCAGTGCTAGAGACCCTACGGGACACCTCTACGAGCAGTACTTC.

The table lists this clonotype with a few counts. This chain connects TRBV5-1 to TRBJ2-6; 9 bases match TRBD1. With 2 bases clipped from V and 3 bases from J, the junction kept 9 bases outside the gene matches. The CDR3 loop spans 18 amino acids. The V gene's germline CDR1 is SGHRS and CDR2 YFSETQ. CDR3 nucleotide sequence: TGCGCCAGCAGCTTACTCGGACAGGGGCGGGGTGGGGCCAACGTCCTGACTTTC. This encodes CASSLLGQGRGGANVLTF.

This clonotype was counted at least ten times. The V call is TRBV12-3 or TRBV12-4, the J call TRBJ1-2, with D unclear. V dropped 6 bases and J dropped 2 bases, with 19 bases sitting between them. The CDR3 consists of 16 residues. In DNA form, the CDR3 reads TGTGCCAGCAGCCACCTCCTGGGGAAACGAAACTATGGCTACACCTTC. Residues: CASSHLLGKRNYGYTF.

This clonotype was observed many times. The chain is built from TRBV2 and TRBJ2-7; D is possibly TRBD1 (6 bases). Trimming pared 5 bases from V and 0 bases from J, leaving 14 bases between. The CDR3 is made up of 15 amino acids. In germline, CDR1 is SNHLY, CDR2 FYNNEI. CDR3 in amino acids: CASSFSNRASYEQYF. The CDR3 bases are TGTGCCAGCAGTTTTAGTAACAGGGCCTCCTACGAGCAGTACTTC.

The rearrangement links TRBV7-9 to TRBJ2-7, with 14 nucleotides matching TRBD2. Germline V gene data show CDR1 as SEHNR and CDR2 as FQNEAQ (reference sequence). The junction had 10 bases not matched to a gene; V was cut back by 5 bases and J by 4 bases. CDR3 length equals 17 residues. CDR3 region: CASSHRGGTSGSYEQYF. The CDR3 bases are TGTGCCAGCAGCCACCGAGGGGGGACTAGCGGGAGTTACGAGCAGTACTTC. Together with reference TRBV7-9 and TRBJ2-7, the CDR3 gives the full variable domain: DTGVSQNPRHKITKRGQNVTFRCDPISEHNRLYWYRQTLGQGPEFLTYFQNEAQLEKSRLLSDRFSAERPKGSFSTLEIQRTEQGDSAMYLCASSHRGGTSGSYEQYFGPGTRLTVT.

In its sample, this clonotype was seen once. The chain couples TRBV28 to TRBJ2-2; the D gene is possibly TRBD1 (7 bases). The CDR3 extends over 15 amino acids. The germline V gene has CDR1 MDHEN and CDR2 SYDVKM. The V end was cut by 6 bases, the J end by 2 bases, with 13 bases between. The CDR3 nucleotides read TGTGCCAGCAGGAGACAGGGAGGAAACACCGGGGAGCTGTTTTTT. Its protein product is CASRRQGGNTGELFF.

This clonotype was seen repeatedly, ten times or more. The chain uses TRBV20-1 and TRBJ2-7; TRBD2 matches 11 bases. In germline, CDR1 is DFQATT, CDR2 SNEGSKA (reference sequence). The CDR3 totals 16 residues. V was clipped by 0 bases and J by 4 bases; unmatched bases: 8. The CDR3 loop reads CSARDLLTSGVYEQYF. DNA for the CDR3: TGCAGTGCTAGAGATCTCCTGACTAGCGGGGTATACGAGCAGTACTTC.

This clonotype has ten or more counts. This rearrangement joins TRBV11-2 to TRBJ2-1, with D maybe TRBD2 (5 bases). V was pared by 1 base and J by 2 bases, with 18 bases between. Germline-derived CDR1 and CDR2 are SGHAT and FQNNGV. The CDR3 loop spans 18 amino acids. CDR3 nucleotides: TGTGCCAGCAGCTTAGTACTGAGCAGAAGCGGCACCTACAATGAGCAGTTCTTC. It codes for CASSLVLSRSGTYNEQFF.

This clonotype has a count of ten or more. The chain employs TRBV5-1 and TRBJ2-3; TRBD2 aligns across 11 bases. Germline-derived CDR1 and CDR2 are SGHRS and YFSETQ. This CDR3 region has 15 residues. Trimming cost V 4 bases and J 2 bases; bases outside gene matches: 3. The CDR3 region is CASSPGLAVTDTQYF. CDR3 coding DNA: TGCGCCAGCAGCCCGGGACTAGCGGTCACAGATACGCAGTATTTT.

The count of this clonotype is one. The V call is TRBV27, the J call TRBJ1-1, with 7 positions matching TRBD1. Germline-derived CDR1 and CDR2 are MNHEY and SMNVEV (reference sequence). The CDR3 covers 15 residues. V trimming: 1 base; J trimming: 2 bases; junction bases outside the gene matches: 4. The chain's CDR3 is CASSLYRGHNTEAFF. In DNA, the CDR3 is TGTGCCAGCAGTTTATACAGGGGCCATAACACTGAAGCTTTCTTT.

The chain uses TRBV20-1 and TRBJ1-2; 8 bases are shared with TRBD1. The CDR3 is made up of 14 amino acids. J was trimmed by 8 bases and V by 2 bases; bases with no gene match: 10. From germline, CDR1 is DFQATT and CDR2 SNEGSKA (reference sequence). The CDR3 reads CSARMTGAGRGYTF. Here the CDR3 DNA reads TGCAGTGCTAGAATGACAGGGGCAGGGCGGGGCTACACCTTC.

This clonotype has a count of ten or more. The V call is TRBV13, the J call TRBJ1-1; a possible D gene is TRBD1 (5 bases). Germline V CDR1 and CDR2: PRHDT, FYEKMQ (reference sequence). Trimming took 3 bases from V and 3 from J, leaving 8 bases between them. The CDR3 loop spans 13 amino acids. CDR3 nucleotide sequence: TGTGCCAGCAGCTTTGAGGGGTACACTGAAGCTTTCTTT. Its translation: CASSFEGYTEAFF.

This clonotype showed up just a few times. One end of the junction does not line up with germline, which may come from a read error. The V gene is TRBV12-3 or TRBV12-4, the J gene TRBJ2-3; 7 bases are a match to TRBD2. There are 12 residues in the CDR3. The CDR3 DNA is TGTGCCAGCAGTCCCCCCGGGACTACGCCGTATTTT. Translated, it gives CASSPPGTTPYF.

This clonotype was counted ten times or more. V is TRBV6-1 and J is TRBJ1-2, with a tentative D call TRBD1 (6 bases). This CDR3 has 13 amino acids. Per germline, CDR1 MNHNS and CDR2 SASEGT. V lost 6 bases and J lost 7, with 15 bases in between. The CDR3 nucleotides are TGTGCCAGCAGGGGGGCAGGGTCCTTTGGCTACACCTTC. It is translated as CASRGAGSFGYTF.

The V gene is TRBV10-3, the J gene TRBJ1-5, with TRBD1 as a possible D gene (5 bases). Trimming cost V 6 bases and J 0 bases, with 12 bases left between them. Per germline, CDR1 ENHRY and CDR2 SYGVKD. The CDR3 totals 15 residues. The CDR3 coding sequence is TGTGCCATCAGCGGGACGTCTAATAGCAATCAGCCCCAGCATTTT. Translated, it gives CAISGTSNSNQPQHF.

The chain recombines TRBV20-1 with TRBJ1-1; 7 bases match TRBD1. Germline V gene lookup returns CDR1 DFQATT and CDR2 SNEGSKA (reference sequence). The CDR3 runs 13 residues. With 4 bases clipped from V and 5 bases from J, the junction kept 7 bases outside the gene matches. The CDR3 reads CSAKGAQRTEAFF. In nucleotides, the CDR3 is TGCAGTGCTAAGGGGGCTCAGCGGACTGAAGCTTTCTTT.

This clonotype occurred many times. The genes are TRBV28 and TRBJ1-5; D gene uncertain. V was trimmed by 5 bases and J by 8 bases, leaving 19 bases between them. Per germline, CDR1 MDHEN and CDR2 SYDVKM. The CDR3 totals 15 residues. In DNA, the CDR3 is TGTGCCAGCAGTCGTTGGACGGCCCGTATTGAGCCCCAGCATTTT. Residues: CASSRWTARIEPQHF.

This clonotype was seen a handful of times. The chain links TRBV6-6 to TRBJ2-4; the match to TRBD1 covers 10 bases. J lost 0 bases, V lost 0 bases, and 2 bases had no gene match. In germline, CDR1 is MNHNY, CDR2 SVGAGI (reference sequence). The CDR3 is 17 residues long. CDR3 sequence reads: CASSYSGTGVAKNIQYF. CDR3 DNA: TGTGCCAGCAGTTACTCCGGGACAGGGGTAGCCAAAAACATTCAGTACTTC.

On this clonotype: A read error may explain this, as a much larger clone is one base away. The genes are TRBV20-1 and TRBJ2-5; 10 bases are a match to TRBD2. V lost 1 base and J lost 1; bases outside the gene matches: 3. This CDR3 contains 15 residues. Germline V gives CDR1 DFQATT, CDR2 SNEGSKA (reference sequence). CDR3 DNA: TGCAGTGCTAGAGCGGCTAGCGGGAGCCAAGAGACCCAGTACTTC. Residues: CSARAASGSQETQYF.

With respect to this clonotype: One end of the junction is discordant with germline, which a read error may explain. The CDR3 sequence: CASSYSAGNIGELFF. The CDR3 DNA follows: TGTGCCAGCAGTTACTCTGCCGGGAACATCGGGGAGCTGTTTTTT. The chain employs TRBV6-2 or TRBV6-3 and TRBJ2-2; maybe TRBD2 (5 bases). The CDR3 extends over 15 amino acids. From germline, CDR1 is MNHEY and CDR2 SVGEGT.

This clonotype was seen at least ten times. The rearrangement joins TRBV5-1 to TRBJ1-2; 8 bases are shared with TRBD1. CDR1 SGHRS and CDR2 YFSETQ come from the germline V gene. The CDR3 is 13 residues long. J gave up 3 bases and V 6 bases, and 4 bases lay outside the gene matches. The CDR3 reads CASTTGAYYGYTF. The CDR3 region has the DNA TGCGCCAGCACGACAGGGGCTTACTATGGCTACACCTTC.

The chain employs TRBV3-1 and TRBJ2-7, with a weak D call TRBD1 (6 bases). Trimming cost V 6 bases and J 7 bases, with 22 bases left between them. CDR3 length equals 15 residues. In germline, CDR1 is LGHDT, CDR2 YNNKEL (reference sequence). Here the CDR3 DNA reads TGTGCCAGCAGTCGTTCCGGACAGAAATCAGGGGAGCAGTACTTC. As protein: CASSRSGQKSGEQYF.

The chain joins TRBV7-6 to TRBJ2-1; TRBD1 might be the D (5 bases). The V gene's germline CDR1 is SGHVS and CDR2 FNYEAQ. The germline V and J ends were trimmed by 4 bases and 6 bases, with 25 bases remaining between them. This CDR3 has 18 residues. The CDR3 reads CASSSPPSGARSCNEQFF. CDR3 nucleotides: TGTGCCAGCAGCTCCCCTCCCTCTGGGGCTAGATCTTGCAATGAGCAGTTCTTC.

The chain joins TRBV7-2 to TRBJ2-1; D remains ambiguous. V dropped 3 bases and J dropped 3 bases, with 6 bases sitting between them. Germline V lookup: CDR1 SGHTA, CDR2 FQGNSA. The CDR3 contains 13 residues. The DNA for the CDR3 is TGTGCCAGCAGCTTGCGGTACTACAATGAGCAGTTCTTC. Translated: CASSLRYYNEQFF.

This clonotype has a count of ten or more. The gene calls are TRBV28 and TRBJ1-2; no clear D gene. Germline V gene lookup returns CDR1 MDHEN and CDR2 SYDVKM. Trimming shortened V by 5 bases and J by 4 bases, and 14 bases separated the two germline ends. The CDR3 has 14 amino acids. CDR3 in DNA: TGTGCCAGCAGTCAGCCCCCGGCCACCTATGGCTACACCTTC. Its translation: CASSQPPATYGYTF.